The rows below give T cell receptor beta chains drawn from one sample of a study of T cell responses to AZD1222 COVID-19 vaccine. Clones were sequenced by immunoSEQ multiplex PCR, and TCRdb holds only the in-frame ones, with some missing. Of about 110,000 clones listed, over 80% are singletons. The sample consisted of peripheral blood, taken 28 days after the second AZD1222 dose. The receptor source for this set is an adult who received the AZD1222 COVID-19 vaccine. The CDR3 runs from the conserved cysteine through the conserved F or W. A D gene is named only where the DNA matches it firmly.

>NA|TRBV6-1|TRBJ1-2
CASSELTGYGYTF
>NA|TRBV5-4|TRBJ1-6
CASSLARRGTTHSPLHF
>NA|TRBV20-1|TRBJ2-7
CSASLAGSYEQYF
>TRBD1|TRBV28|TRBJ1-1
CASDTGGTEAFF
>TRBD2|TRBV6-5|TRBJ2-1
CASKTSGNYNEQFF
>NA|TRBV20-1|TRBJ2-5
CSARLQETQYF
>NA|TRBV30|TRBJ1-3
CAWSKQAGNTIYF
>NA|TRBV20-1|TRBJ2-7
CSARHGNEQYF
>TRBD2|TRBV6-2/TRBV6-3|TRBJ2-3
CASSYGEGPTQYF
>NA|TRBV5-4|TRBJ1-2
CASSLTRTQPQVYTF
>NA|TRBV10-3|TRBJ1-3
CAVSSSGGNTIYF
>NA|TRBV7-2|TRBJ2-2
CASSLVGSAGELFF
>TRBD1|TRBV18|TRBJ1-2
CASSLGQGDYGYTF
>NA|TRBV3-1/TRBV3-2|TRBJ1-5
CASSQLGQPQHF
>NA|TRBV5-1|TRBJ2-3
CASSSSRVSPDTQYF
>TRBD1|TRBV7-2|TRBJ1-2
CASSLQQGIYGYTF
>NA|TRBV28|TRBJ1-1
CASSFALPRATEAFF
>TRBD1|TRBV6-5|TRBJ1-2
CASSLWTGGYGYTF
>NA|TRBV2|TRBJ1-1
CASSSRDTEAFF
>NA|TRBV6-5|TRBJ2-5
CASSSLGRLQETQYF
>NA|TRBV3-1/TRBV3-2|TRBJ1-2
CASSPQRGTYGYTF
>NA|TRBV12-3/TRBV12-4|TRBJ2-6
CASRVAGANVLTF
>TRBD2|TRBV5-1|TRBJ2-3
CASSLRTSGGDTQYF
>NA|TRBV28|TRBJ2-5
CASSPRGHPLETQYF
>TRBD2|TRBV10-2|TRBJ2-1
CASSASGWRNEQFF
>NA|TRBV3-1/TRBV3-2|TRBJ2-5
CASSHLQQETQYF
>TRBD2|TRBV6-2/TRBV6-3|TRBJ2-1
CASSRTSGRWNEQFF
>NA|TRBV27|TRBJ2-1
CASSLSRRRGMDEQFF
>TRBD1|TRBV6-5|TRBJ2-2
CASRNDRGARELFF
>TRBD1|TRBV30|TRBJ1-6
CAWNIAGTGPRIGGSPLHF
>TRBD1|TRBV5-6|TRBJ1-6
CASSYRTGISPLHF
>TRBD1|TRBV10-3|TRBJ2-5
CASSTGESETQYF
>NA|TRBV7-2|TRBJ1-4
CASSLDPGAGEKLFF
>TRBD1|TRBV30|TRBJ1-3
CAWSNGQAGGNTIYF
>NA|TRBV9|TRBJ1-1
CGRGPTEAFF
>NA|TRBV5-1|TRBJ2-7
CASSLEGPPDEQYF
>NA|TRBV24-1|TRBJ2-2
CATSVGTDTGELFF
>TRBD2|TRBV5-1|TRBJ2-7
CASSQGGSGFYEQYF
>TRBD2|TRBV2|TRBJ2-7
CASRASGQSYEQYF
>NA|TRBV11-2|TRBJ1-1
CASSLGRGNTEAFF
>NA|TRBV10-3|TRBJ1-6
CAISDPLLGNSPLHF
>NA|TRBV7-6|TRBJ1-4
CASSPQTSPNEKLFF
>NA|TRBV4-1|TRBJ1-5
CASSLIITNNQPQHF
>NA|TRBV28|TRBJ1-4
CASSQGIEKLFF
>NA|TRBV6-2/TRBV6-3|TRBJ2-1
CASSLLDGGPSSYNEQFF
>NA|TRBV4-1|TRBJ1-5
CASSQEGTGGFYSNQPQHF
>NA|TRBV19|TRBJ1-6
CASSNGGGSGSPLHF
>NA|TRBV11-2|TRBJ1-6
CASSLSGTDNSPLHF
>NA|TRBV9|TRBJ1-3
CASSVDTGSGNTIYF
>NA|TRBV11-2|TRBJ1-1
CASSPTGVYTEAFF
>NA|TRBV11-2|TRBJ1-3
CASSYTSQTGNTIYF
>NA|TRBV5-1|TRBJ1-6
CASSPFLRDGNSPLHF
>TRBD2|TRBV29-1|TRBJ2-2
CSVEAWDGLGSGVTGELFF
>TRBD1|TRBV6-5|TRBJ2-7
CASSFRQGYRNEQYF